This is a list of T cell receptor beta chains from one sample in a study of CD8+ T cells in alopecia areata. Sequencing was performed with immunoSEQ multiplex PCR; in TCRdb, only in-frame clones are kept and a portion is missing. There are 110,000 or so clones in the sample; roughly 60% occur only once, and 30% lies in the top ten. The specimen comprised CD8+ T cells sorted from blood, sampled at week 4, from a patient treated with tofacitinib. The receptors shown here come from a human donor with alopecia areata. The CDR3 runs from the conserved cysteine through the conserved F or W. Fields, in order: clone size, V gene, D gene, J gene, CDR3 DNA, CDR3 protein. D genes are given only for firm matches. Not all rows give a size; the values are once, few, many and, for expanded clones, a class.

clone_size: -
v_call: TRBV29-1
d_call: -
j_call: TRBJ1-2
cdr3_nt: TGCAGTCCTTCCGACCCGACCTATGGCTACACCTTC
cdr3_aa: CSPSDPTYGYTF

clone_size: -
v_call: TRBV25-1
d_call: TRBD1
j_call: TRBJ1-4
cdr3_nt: TGTGCCAGCAGTGAATATGGACAGGCTAATGAAAAACTGTTTTTT
cdr3_aa: CASSEYGQANEKLFF

clone_size: -
v_call: TRBV19
d_call: -
j_call: TRBJ2-1
cdr3_nt: TGTGCCAGTCCCGGCCTCTATCCCCACAATGAGCAGTTCTTC
cdr3_aa: CASPGLYPHNEQFF

clone_size: -
v_call: TRBV15
d_call: TRBD1
j_call: TRBJ1-2
cdr3_nt: TGTGCCACCAGCAGCCGGGACAGTCCGACCTATGGCTACACCTTC
cdr3_aa: CATSSRDSPTYGYTF

clone_size: -
v_call: TRBV19
d_call: -
j_call: TRBJ2-5
cdr3_nt: TGTGCCAGTAGCTTGCTTGGGGAGACCCAGTACTTC
cdr3_aa: CASSLLGETQYF

clone_size: -
v_call: TRBV27
d_call: TRBD1
j_call: TRBJ2-3
cdr3_nt: TGTGCCAGCACCTGGAATACAGGGGGCACAGATACGCAGTATTTT
cdr3_aa: CASTWNTGGTDTQYF

clone_size: -
v_call: TRBV30
d_call: -
j_call: TRBJ2-4
cdr3_nt: TGTGCCCAAAGTATAGAGCAAAACATTCAGTACTTC
cdr3_aa: CAQSIEQNIQYF

clone_size: -
v_call: TRBV25-1
d_call: -
j_call: TRBJ2-7
cdr3_nt: TGTGCCAGCAGTGTAGGGGCGGGGAACGAGCAGTACTTC
cdr3_aa: CASSVGAGNEQYF

clone_size: -
v_call: TRBV30
d_call: -
j_call: TRBJ1-1
cdr3_nt: TGTGCCTGCCTTCTCCAACATGGAGCTTTCTTT
cdr3_aa: CACLLQHGAFF

clone_size: -
v_call: TRBV5-1
d_call: -
j_call: TRBJ2-7
cdr3_nt: TGCGCCAGCAGCTTTCAGAACGCCGGCGACGGCTCCTACGAGCAGTACTTC
cdr3_aa: CASSFQNAGDGSYEQYF

clone_size: few
v_call: TRBV5-1
d_call: TRBD2
j_call: TRBJ2-7
cdr3_nt: TGCGCCAGCAGCTTGGCCCCGGTAGCGGGGGGGCAGAATGGATACGAGCAGTACTTC
cdr3_aa: CASSLAPVAGGQNGYEQYF

clone_size: few
v_call: TRBV29-1
d_call: TRBD1
j_call: TRBJ2-3
cdr3_nt: TGCAGCGTTGAAATTTCGGACAGGGGGCTTGATACGCAGTATTTT
cdr3_aa: CSVEISDRGLDTQYF

clone_size: few
v_call: TRBV9
d_call: -
j_call: TRBJ2-4
cdr3_nt: TGTGCCAGCAGCGTAGGAGAGAGGATATGGGGGGACATTCAGTACTTC
cdr3_aa: CASSVGERIWGDIQYF

clone_size: few
v_call: TRBV7-8
d_call: -
j_call: TRBJ2-3
cdr3_nt: TGTGCCAGCAGCTTACGCATTTACACAGATACGCAGTATTTT
cdr3_aa: CASSLRIYTDTQYF

clone_size: -
v_call: TRBV30
d_call: -
j_call: TRBJ2-7
cdr3_nt: TGTGCCTGGAGTCGGAGACAGGAGTACGAGCAGTACTTC
cdr3_aa: CAWSRRQEYEQYF

clone_size: -
v_call: TRBV7-9
d_call: TRBD1
j_call: TRBJ1-1
cdr3_nt: TGTGCCAGCAGGCAACAGGGGGCCCTGAACACTGAAGCTTTCTTT
cdr3_aa: CASRQQGALNTEAFF

clone_size: few
v_call: TRBV30
d_call: TRBD1
j_call: TRBJ1-2
cdr3_nt: TGTGCCTGGAGTTGGACGACAGGGGGCTATGGCTACACCTTC
cdr3_aa: CAWSWTTGGYGYTF

clone_size: -
v_call: TRBV29-1
d_call: -
j_call: TRBJ1-3
cdr3_nt: TGCAGCGCGACAACCTCTGGAAACACCATATATTTT
cdr3_aa: CSATTSGNTIYF

clone_size: -
v_call: TRBV30
d_call: TRBD1
j_call: TRBJ2-3
cdr3_nt: TGTGCCTGGAGTCGGACAGGGACCGATACGCAGTATTTT
cdr3_aa: CAWSRTGTDTQYF

clone_size: -
v_call: TRBV4-1
d_call: TRBD1
j_call: TRBJ2-7
cdr3_nt: TGCGCCAGCAGCTCGTCCCCGGACAGGGACTACGAGCAGTACTTC
cdr3_aa: CASSSSPDRDYEQYF

clone_size: -
v_call: TRBV30
d_call: -
j_call: TRBJ1-6
cdr3_nt: TGTGCCTGGAGTGTAATGGGGAGAGAACCCCTCCACTTT
cdr3_aa: CAWSVMGREPLHF

clone_size: -
v_call: TRBV7-3
d_call: -
j_call: TRBJ2-1
cdr3_nt: TGTGCCAGCAGCTTAAGGGATGGCAGGGGAGATGAGCAGTTCTTC
cdr3_aa: CASSLRDGRGDEQFF

clone_size: -
v_call: TRBV5-4
d_call: -
j_call: TRBJ2-1
cdr3_nt: TGTGCCAGCAGCGCTCCAGCCAGGGGGGATGAGCAGTTCTTC
cdr3_aa: CASSAPARGDEQFF

clone_size: once
v_call: TRBV9
d_call: -
j_call: TRBJ2-5
cdr3_nt: TGTGCCAGCAGCGTAGCATCATCCCTGTGGGAGACCCAGTACTTC
cdr3_aa: CASSVASSLWETQYF

clone_size: -
v_call: TRBV30
d_call: -
j_call: TRBJ2-6
cdr3_nt: TGTGCCTGGACCCACCTCCCAACGTCTGGGGCCAACGTCCTGACTTTC
cdr3_aa: CAWTHLPTSGANVLTF

clone_size: -
v_call: TRBV30
d_call: TRBD2
j_call: TRBJ2-3
cdr3_nt: TGTGCCGGGGGACTAGCGGACACAGATACGCAGTATTTT
cdr3_aa: CAGGLADTDTQYF

clone_size: once
v_call: TRBV7-9
d_call: -
j_call: TRBJ1-4
cdr3_nt: TGTGCCAGCAGCTTAGCGGTGGGCGGGGCTGAAAAACTGTTTTTT
cdr3_aa: CASSLAVGGAEKLFF

clone_size: -
v_call: TRBV2
d_call: -
j_call: TRBJ1-2
cdr3_nt: TGTGCCAACCGCCAGGGAGCCAACTATGGCTACACCTTC
cdr3_aa: CANRQGANYGYTF

clone_size: few
v_call: TRBV30
d_call: TRBD1
j_call: TRBJ2-7
cdr3_nt: TGTGCCTGGACCCGAGGGACAGGAACCTACGAGCAGTACTTC
cdr3_aa: CAWTRGTGTYEQYF

clone_size: -
v_call: TRBV19
d_call: -
j_call: TRBJ1-2
cdr3_nt: TGTGCCAGTAGTTTATGGCAGGTGCCAGGCTACACCTTC
cdr3_aa: CASSLWQVPGYTF